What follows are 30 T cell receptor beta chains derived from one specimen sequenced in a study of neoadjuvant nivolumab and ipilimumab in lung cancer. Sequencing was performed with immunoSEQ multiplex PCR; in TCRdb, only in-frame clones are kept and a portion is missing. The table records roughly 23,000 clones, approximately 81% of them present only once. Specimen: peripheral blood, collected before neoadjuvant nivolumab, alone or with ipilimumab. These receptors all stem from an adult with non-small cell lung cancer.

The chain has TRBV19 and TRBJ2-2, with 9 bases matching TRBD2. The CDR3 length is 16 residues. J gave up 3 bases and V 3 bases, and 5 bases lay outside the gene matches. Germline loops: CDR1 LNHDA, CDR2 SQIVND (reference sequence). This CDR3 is CASSIQREAHTGELFF. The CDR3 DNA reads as TGTGCCAGTAGTATCCAGCGGGAGGCACACACCGGGGAGCTGTTTTTT. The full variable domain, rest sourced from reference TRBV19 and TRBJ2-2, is DGGITQSPKYLFRKEGQNVTLSCEQNLNHDAMYWYRQDPGQGLRLIYYSQIVNDFQKGDIAEGYSVSREKKESFPLTVTSAQKNPTAFYLCASSIQREAHTGELFFGEGSRLTVL.

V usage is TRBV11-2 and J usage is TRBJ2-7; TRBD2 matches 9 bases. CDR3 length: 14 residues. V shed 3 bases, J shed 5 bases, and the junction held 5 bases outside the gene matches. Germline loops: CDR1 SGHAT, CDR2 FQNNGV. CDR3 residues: CASSFSSGTNEQYF. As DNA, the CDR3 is TGTGCCAGCAGCTTTTCTAGCGGGACAAACGAGCAGTACTTC.

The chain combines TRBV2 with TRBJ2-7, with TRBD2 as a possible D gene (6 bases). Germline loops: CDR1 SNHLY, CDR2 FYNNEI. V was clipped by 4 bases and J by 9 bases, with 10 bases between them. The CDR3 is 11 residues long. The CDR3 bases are TGTGCCAGCAGTGGGGAGGCGGGGCAGTACTTC. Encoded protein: CASSGEAGQYF.

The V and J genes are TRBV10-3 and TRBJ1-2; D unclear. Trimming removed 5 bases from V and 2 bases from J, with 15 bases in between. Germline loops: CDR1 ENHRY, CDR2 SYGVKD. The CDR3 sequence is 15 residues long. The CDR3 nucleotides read TGTGCCATCAGTCCGGAGGAGGGTATGAACTATGGCTACACCTTC. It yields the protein CAISPEEGMNYGYTF.

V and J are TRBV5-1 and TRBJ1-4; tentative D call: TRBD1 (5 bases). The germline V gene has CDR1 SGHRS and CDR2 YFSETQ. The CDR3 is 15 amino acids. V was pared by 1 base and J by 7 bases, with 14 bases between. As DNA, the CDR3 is TGCGCCAGCAGCTTGTCGGGGGTTGAGGGTGAAAAACTGTTTTTT. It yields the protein CASSLSGVEGEKLFF.

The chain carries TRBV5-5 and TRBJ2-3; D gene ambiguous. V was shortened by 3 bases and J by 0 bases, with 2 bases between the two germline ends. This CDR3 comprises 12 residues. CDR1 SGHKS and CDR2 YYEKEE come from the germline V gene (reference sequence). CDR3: CASSYSTDTQYF. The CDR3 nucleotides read TGTGCCAGCAGCTACAGCACAGATACGCAGTATTTT.

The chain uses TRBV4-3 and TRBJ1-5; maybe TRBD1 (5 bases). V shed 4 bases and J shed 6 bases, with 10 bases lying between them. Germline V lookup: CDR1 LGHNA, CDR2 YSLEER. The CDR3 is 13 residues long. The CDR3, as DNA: TGCGCCAGCAGCCTATCGAGGGGTCAGCCCCAGCATTTT. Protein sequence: CASSLSRGQPQHF.

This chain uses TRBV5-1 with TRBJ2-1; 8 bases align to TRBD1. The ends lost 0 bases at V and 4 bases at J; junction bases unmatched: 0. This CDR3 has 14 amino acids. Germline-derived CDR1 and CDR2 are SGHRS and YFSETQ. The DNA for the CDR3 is TGCGCCAGCAGCTTGGGGACAGGGTACAATGAGCAGTTCTTC. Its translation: CASSLGTGYNEQFF.

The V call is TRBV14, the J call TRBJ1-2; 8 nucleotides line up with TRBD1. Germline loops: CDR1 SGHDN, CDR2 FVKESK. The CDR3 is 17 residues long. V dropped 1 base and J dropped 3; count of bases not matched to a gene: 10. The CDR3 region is CASSQGQGILSYYGYTF. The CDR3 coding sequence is TGTGCCAGCAGCCAAGGACAGGGGATATTGTCTTACTATGGCTACACCTTC. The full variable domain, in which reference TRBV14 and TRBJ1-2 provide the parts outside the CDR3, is EAGVTQFPSHSVIEKGQTVTLRCDPISGHDNLYWYRRVMGKEIKFLLHFVKESKQDESGMPNNRFLAERTGGTYSTLKVQPAELEDSGVYFCASSQGQGILSYYGYTFGSGTRLTVV.

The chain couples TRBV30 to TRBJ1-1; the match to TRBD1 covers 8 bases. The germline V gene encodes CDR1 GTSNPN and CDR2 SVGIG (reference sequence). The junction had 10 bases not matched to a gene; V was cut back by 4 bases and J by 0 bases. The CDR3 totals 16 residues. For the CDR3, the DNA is TGTGCCTGGACCCGAGGACAGGGATACATGAACACTGAAGCTTTCTTT. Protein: CAWTRGQGYMNTEAFF. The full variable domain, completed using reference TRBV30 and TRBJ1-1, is SQTIHQWPATLVQPVGSPLSLECTVEGTSNPNLYWYRQAAGRGLQLLFYSVGIGQISSEVPQNLSASRPQDRQFILSSKKLLLSDSGFYLCAWTRGQGYMNTEAFFGQGTRLTVV.

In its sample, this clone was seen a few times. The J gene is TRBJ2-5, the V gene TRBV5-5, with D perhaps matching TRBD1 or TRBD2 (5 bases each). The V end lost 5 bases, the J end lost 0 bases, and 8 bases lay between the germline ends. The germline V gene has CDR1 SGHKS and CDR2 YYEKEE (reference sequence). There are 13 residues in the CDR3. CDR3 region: CASSVGHQETQYF. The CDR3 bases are TGTGCCAGCAGTGTGGGACACCAAGAGACCCAGTACTTC.

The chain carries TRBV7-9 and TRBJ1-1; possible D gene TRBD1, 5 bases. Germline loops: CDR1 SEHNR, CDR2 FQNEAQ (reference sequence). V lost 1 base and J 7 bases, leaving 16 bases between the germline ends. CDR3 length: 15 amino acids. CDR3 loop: CASSLGAWGGGEAFF. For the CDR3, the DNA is TGTGCCAGCAGCTTAGGAGCCTGGGGGGGAGGTGAAGCTTTCTTT.

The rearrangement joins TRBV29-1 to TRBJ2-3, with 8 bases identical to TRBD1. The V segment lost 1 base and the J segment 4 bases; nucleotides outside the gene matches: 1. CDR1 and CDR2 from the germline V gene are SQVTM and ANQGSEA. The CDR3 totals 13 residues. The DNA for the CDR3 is TGCAGCGTTGAAGGACAGGGGCCAGATACGCAGTATTTT. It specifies CSVEGQGPDTQYF.

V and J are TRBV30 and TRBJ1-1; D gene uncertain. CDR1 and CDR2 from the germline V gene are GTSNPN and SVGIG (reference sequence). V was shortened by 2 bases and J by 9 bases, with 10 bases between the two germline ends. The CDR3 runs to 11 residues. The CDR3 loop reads CAWSRQDKAFF. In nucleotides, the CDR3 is TGTGCCTGGAGTCGACAAGACAAAGCTTTCTTT. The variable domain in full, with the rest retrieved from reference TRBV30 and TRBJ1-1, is SQTIHQWPATLVQPVGSPLSLECTVEGTSNPNLYWYRQAAGRGLQLLFYSVGIGQISSEVPQNLSASRPQDRQFILSSKKLLLSDSGFYLCAWSRQDKAFFGQGTRLTVV.

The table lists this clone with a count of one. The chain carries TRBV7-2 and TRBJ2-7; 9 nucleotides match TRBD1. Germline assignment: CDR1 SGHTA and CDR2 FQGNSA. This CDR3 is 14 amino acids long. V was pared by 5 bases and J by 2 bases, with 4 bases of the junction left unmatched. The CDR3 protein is CASSTGTGPYEQYF. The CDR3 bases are TGTGCCAGCAGCACCGGGACAGGGCCCTACGAGCAGTACTTC.

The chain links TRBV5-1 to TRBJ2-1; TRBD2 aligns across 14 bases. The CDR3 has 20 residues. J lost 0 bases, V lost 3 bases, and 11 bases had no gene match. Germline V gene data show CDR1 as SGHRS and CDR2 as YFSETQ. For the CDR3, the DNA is TGCGCCAGCAGCTCCCGACTAGCGGGAGGGCCCTCGAGCTCCTACAATGAGCAGTTCTTC. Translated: CASSSRLAGGPSSSYNEQFF.

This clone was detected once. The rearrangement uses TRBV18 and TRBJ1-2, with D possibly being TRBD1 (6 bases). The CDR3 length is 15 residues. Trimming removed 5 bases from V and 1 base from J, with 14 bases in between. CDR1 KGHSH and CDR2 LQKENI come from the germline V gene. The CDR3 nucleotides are TGTGCCAGCTCAGTCCGGGACACCCGTAACTATGGCTACACCTTC. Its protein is CASSVRDTRNYGYTF.

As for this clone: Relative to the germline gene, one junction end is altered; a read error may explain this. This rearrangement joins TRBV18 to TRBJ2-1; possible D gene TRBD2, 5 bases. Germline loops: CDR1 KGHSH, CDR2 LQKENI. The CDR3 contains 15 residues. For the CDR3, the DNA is TGTGCCAGCTCACCGTCGGGATTCTCCCACAATGAGCAGTTCTTC. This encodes CASSPSGFSHNEQFF.

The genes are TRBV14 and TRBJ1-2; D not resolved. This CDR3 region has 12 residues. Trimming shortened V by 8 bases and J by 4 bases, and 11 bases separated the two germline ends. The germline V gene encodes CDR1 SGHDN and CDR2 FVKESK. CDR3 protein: CASSAGRYGYTF. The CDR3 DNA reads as TGTGCCAGCTCAGCCGGGCGCTATGGCTACACCTTC.

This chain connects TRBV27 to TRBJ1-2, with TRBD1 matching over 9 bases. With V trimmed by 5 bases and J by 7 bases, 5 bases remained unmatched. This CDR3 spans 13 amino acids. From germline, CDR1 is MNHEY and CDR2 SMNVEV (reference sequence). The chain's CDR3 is CASSVGQGIGYTF. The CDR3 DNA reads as TGTGCCAGCAGTGTCGGACAGGGGATTGGCTACACCTTC.

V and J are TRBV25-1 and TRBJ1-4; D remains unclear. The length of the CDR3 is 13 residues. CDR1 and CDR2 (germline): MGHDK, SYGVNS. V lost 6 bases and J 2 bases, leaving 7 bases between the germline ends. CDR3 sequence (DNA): TGTGCCAGCAGGTTCCATACTAATGAAAAACTGTTTTTT. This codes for CASRFHTNEKLFF.

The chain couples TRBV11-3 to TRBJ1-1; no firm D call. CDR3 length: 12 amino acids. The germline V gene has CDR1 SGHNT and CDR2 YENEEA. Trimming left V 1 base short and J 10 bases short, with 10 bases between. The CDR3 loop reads CASSLAADRAFF. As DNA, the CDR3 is TGTGCCAGCAGCTTAGCGGCTGATCGAGCTTTCTTT. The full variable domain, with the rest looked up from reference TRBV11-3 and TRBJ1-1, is EAGVVQSPRYKIIEKKQPVAFWCNPISGHNTLYWYLQNLGQGPELLIRYENEEAVDDSQLPKDRFSAERLKGVDSTLKIQPAELGDSAVYLCASSLAADRAFFGQGTRLTVV.

The CDR3 loop reads CATTRDYGYTF. In DNA, the CDR3 is TGTGCCACCACGAGGGACTATGGCTACACCTTC. The gene calls are TRBV6-5 and TRBJ1-2; unclear D gene. The germline V and J ends were trimmed by 10 bases and 3 bases, with 9 bases remaining between them. Germline-derived CDR1 and CDR2 are MNHEY and SVGAGI. The CDR3 is 11 amino acids.

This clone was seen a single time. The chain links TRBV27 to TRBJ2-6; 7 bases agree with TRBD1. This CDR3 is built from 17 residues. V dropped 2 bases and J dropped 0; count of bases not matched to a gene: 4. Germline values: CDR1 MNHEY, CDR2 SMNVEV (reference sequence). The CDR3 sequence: CASSLGDSFSGANVLTF. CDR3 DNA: TGTGCCAGCAGTTTAGGGGACAGCTTCTCTGGGGCCAACGTCCTGACTTTC.

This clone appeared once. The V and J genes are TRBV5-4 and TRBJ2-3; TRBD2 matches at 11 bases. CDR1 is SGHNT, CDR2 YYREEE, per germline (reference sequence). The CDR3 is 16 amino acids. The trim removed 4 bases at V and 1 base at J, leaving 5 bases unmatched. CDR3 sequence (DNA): TGTGCCAGCAGCGACGGGACTAGCGGAGGCACAGATACGCAGTATTTT. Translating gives CASSDGTSGGTDTQYF.

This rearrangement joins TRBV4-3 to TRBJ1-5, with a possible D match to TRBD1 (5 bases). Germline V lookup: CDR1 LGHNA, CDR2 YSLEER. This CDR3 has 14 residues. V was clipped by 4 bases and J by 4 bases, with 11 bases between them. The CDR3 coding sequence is TGCGCCAGCAGCCCCGGAGAGGGGAATCAGCCCCAGCATTTT. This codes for CASSPGEGNQPQHF.

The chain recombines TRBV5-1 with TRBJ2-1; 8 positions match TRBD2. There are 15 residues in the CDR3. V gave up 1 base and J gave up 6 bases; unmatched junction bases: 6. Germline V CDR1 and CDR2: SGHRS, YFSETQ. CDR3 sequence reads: CASSLKREPGNEQFF. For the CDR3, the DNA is TGCGCCAGCAGCTTGAAGCGGGAGCCCGGCAATGAGCAGTTCTTC.

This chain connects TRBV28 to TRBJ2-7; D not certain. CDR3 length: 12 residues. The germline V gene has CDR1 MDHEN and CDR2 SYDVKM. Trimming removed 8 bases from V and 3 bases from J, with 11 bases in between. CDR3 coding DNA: TGTGCCAGCGGGCTTGAAGACTACGAGCAGTACTTC. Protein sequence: CASGLEDYEQYF.

The CDR3 DNA reads TGCAGCGTTCCTGTGACCGGGACTGCACGGGGAGATACGCAGTATTTT. Translated: CSVPVTGTARGDTQYF. The rearrangement uses TRBV29-1 and TRBJ2-3; D perhaps matches TRBD2 (6 bases). The CDR3 sequence is 16 residues long. Germline lookup yields CDR1 SQVTM and CDR2 ANQGSEA. Trimming shortened V by 5 bases and J by 5 bases, and 23 bases separated the two germline ends.

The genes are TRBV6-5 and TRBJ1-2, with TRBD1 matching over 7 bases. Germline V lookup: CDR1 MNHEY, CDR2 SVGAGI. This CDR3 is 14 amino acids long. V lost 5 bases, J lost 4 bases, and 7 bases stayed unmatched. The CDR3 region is CASSTGTAAYGYTF. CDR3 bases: TGTGCCAGCAGTACGGGGACAGCGGCCTATGGCTACACCTTC.